Listed here are 29 T cell receptor beta chains from one sample, sequenced in a study of shared clonotypes between healthy human individuals. Repertoires were generated with immunoSEQ multiplex PCR, while TCRdb's copy carries only in-frame clones and drops some. The sample holds about 1 million clones, approximately 72% seen once. Sequencing used memory CD4+ T cells sorted from blood. Subset of the sample: CD45RA-negative fraction. Source of these receptors: a man younger than 35 in good health.

The chain joins TRBV7-2 to TRBJ1-5; D gene ambiguous. The CDR3 length is 13 residues. CDR1 and CDR2 from the germline V gene are SGHTA and FQGNSA. Trimming removed 2 bases at V and 5 bases at J, with 7 bases between. The CDR3 DNA is TGTGCCAGCAGCTTAACACCGGATCAGCCCCAGCATTTT. Its protein is CASSLTPDQPQHF.

This chain links TRBV4-1 with TRBJ2-7; 8 bases are a match to TRBD1. The CDR3 is made up of 14 amino acids. Germline CDR1 MGHRA, CDR2 YSYEKL. V lost 4 bases and J lost 2; bases outside the gene matches: 4. CDR3 bases: TGCGCCAGCAGCCCACAGGGGGTGCCCTACGAGCAGTACTTC. Translated, it gives CASSPQGVPYEQYF.

A few counts support this clone. The rearrangement uses TRBV9 and TRBJ2-4, with D unresolved. Trimming removed 4 bases from V and 0 bases from J, with 14 bases in between. The CDR3 is 16 amino acids. Germline V gene data show CDR1 as SGDLS and CDR2 as YYNGEE. The chain's CDR3 is CASSPWAGGAKNIQYF. CDR3 in DNA: TGTGCCAGCAGCCCCTGGGCTGGTGGAGCCAAAAACATTCAGTACTTC.

The V gene is TRBV28, the J gene TRBJ1-5; 7 nucleotides line up with TRBD1. The junction had 2 bases not matched to a gene; V was cut back by 3 bases and J by 3 bases. In germline, CDR1 is MDHEN, CDR2 SYDVKM. This CDR3 has 14 amino acids. CDR3 residues: CASSLTGYNQPQHF. The CDR3 nucleotides are TGTGCCAGCAGTTTGACAGGGTACAATCAGCCCCAGCATTTT.

This clone has at least ten counts. The chain uses TRBV25-1 and TRBJ2-2; 12 nucleotides line up with TRBD1. Germline V gene data show CDR1 as MGHDK and CDR2 as SYGVNS. This CDR3 spans 16 amino acids. V was clipped by 5 bases and J by 6 bases; unmatched bases: 7. Here the CDR3 DNA reads TGTGCCAGCAGTTTAGGGACAGGGGGCAACTCCGGGGAGCTGTTTTTT. Translated: CASSLGTGGNSGELFF.

This clone was detected only once. This likely stems from a read error, as it lies one base from a far larger clone. The chain uses TRBV19 and TRBJ2-7; no definite D call. The germline V and J ends were trimmed by 4 bases and 5 bases, with 27 bases remaining between them. CDR3 length equals 18 residues. Germline V gene lookup returns CDR1 LNHDA and CDR2 SQIVND (reference sequence). CDR3 residues: CASSTQLYKTGGHHEQYF. DNA of the CDR3: TGTGCCAGTAGTACCCAACTCTATAAGACTGGCGGCCATCACGAGCAGTACTTC.

The chain employs TRBV10-1 and TRBJ1-6; tentatively, D is TRBD1 (5 bases). The CDR3 has 14 residues. The germline V gene encodes CDR1 WNHNN and CDR2 SYGVQD (reference sequence). V lost 2 bases to trimming and J lost 7 bases, with 9 bases between them. The chain's CDR3 is CASSEGGANSPLHF. Written as DNA, the CDR3 is TGCGCCAGCAGTGAGGGGGGTGCGAATTCACCCCTCCACTTT.

Of note for this clone: Within the sample, other DNA sequences also encode this same CDR3. This chain connects TRBV5-1 to TRBJ2-5; TRBD1 might be the D (6 bases). This CDR3 contains 14 residues. From germline, CDR1 is SGHRS and CDR2 YFSETQ. Trimming cost V 4 bases and J 3 bases, with 13 bases left between them. CDR3 in DNA: TGCGCCAGCAGCCCGCTTCAGGGGAAAGAGACCCAGTACTTC. Its protein product is CASSPLQGKETQYF.

The chain has TRBV6-1 and TRBJ1-5; no reliable D call. CDR1 is MNHNS and CDR2 is SASEGT in the germline V gene. This CDR3 is 16 amino acids long. V gave up 4 bases and J gave up 1 base, with 14 bases separating them. CDR3 loop: CASSAGYYGSNQPQHF. The DNA of the CDR3 is TGTGCCAGCAGTGCTGGCTACTACGGAAGCAATCAGCCCCAGCATTTT.

The rearrangement links TRBV11-2 to TRBJ2-2; no clear D. Germline V lookup: CDR1 SGHAT, CDR2 FQNNGV. Trimming took 7 bases from V and 4 from J, leaving 7 bases between them. The CDR3 sequence is 12 residues long. The CDR3 DNA follows: TGTGCCAGCATCATCCCCACCGGGGAGCTGTTTTTT. It is translated as CASIIPTGELFF.

The chain employs TRBV7-9 and TRBJ1-4, with D maybe TRBD1 (5 bases). Germline assignment: CDR1 SEHNR and CDR2 FQNEAQ (reference sequence). Trimming shortened V by 2 bases and J by 2 bases, and 12 bases separated the two germline ends. The CDR3 contains 16 residues. The CDR3 reads CASSLPRQSTNEKLFF. CDR3 DNA sequence: TGTGCCAGCAGCTTACCCCGACAGTCGACTAATGAAAAACTGTTTTTT.

Remarks on this clone: This sample also contains other DNA sequences that code for the same CDR3. V usage is TRBV5-1 and J usage is TRBJ1-1, with D unresolved. Trimming left V 0 bases short and J 5 bases short, with 5 bases between. The CDR3 runs 12 residues. CDR1 and CDR2 (germline): SGHRS, YFSETQ. The CDR3 reads CASSLEGTEAFF. CDR3 coding DNA: TGCGCCAGCAGCTTGGAAGGGACTGAAGCTTTCTTT.

The sample holds one count of this clone. The rearrangement joins TRBV7-9 to TRBJ2-1, with D unclear. The ends were cut back, 3 bases at V and 4 bases at J, with 10 bases in the middle. Germline V gives CDR1 SEHNR, CDR2 FQNEAQ (reference sequence). The CDR3 length is 14 residues. The CDR3 here is CASSFDRAYNEQFF. CDR3 coding DNA: TGTGCCAGCAGCTTCGACCGGGCTTACAATGAGCAGTTCTTC. The whole variable domain, remainder taken from reference TRBV7-9 and TRBJ2-1, is DTGVSQNPRHKITKRGQNVTFRCDPISEHNRLYWYRQTLGQGPEFLTYFQNEAQLEKSRLLSDRFSAERPKGSFSTLEIQRTEQGDSAMYLCASSFDRAYNEQFFGPGTRLTVL.

This chain connects TRBV5-6 to TRBJ1-1, with 9 bases lining up with TRBD1. Losses at the gene ends were 0 bases for V and 1 base for J; bases not matched to a gene: 7. The germline gives CDR1 SGHDT, CDR2 YYEEEE. The CDR3 is 17 residues long. The CDR3 reads CASSLGDREGRNTEAFF. DNA of the CDR3: TGTGCCAGCAGCTTGGGGGACAGGGAGGGTAGGAACACTGAAGCTTTCTTT.

This rearrangement joins TRBV7-2 to TRBJ1-2; 7 bases fit TRBD1. The CDR3 consists of 13 residues. From germline, CDR1 is SGHTA and CDR2 FQGNSA. V dropped 3 bases and J dropped 8; count of bases not matched to a gene: 6. The CDR3 nucleotides read TGTGCCAGCAGCTTTAACAGGGGCCAGGGCTACACCTTC. Amino acid sequence: CASSFNRGQGYTF.

Turning to this clone: The junction differs from germline at one of its ends, possibly a read error. The rearrangement links TRBV11-2 to TRBJ2-5; D ambiguous. The CDR3 runs 13 residues. Germline V gene data show CDR1 as SGHAT and CDR2 as FQNNGV. The CDR3 loop is CASGFNSQETQYF. DNA of the CDR3: TGTGCCAGCGGCTTTAACAGCCAAGAGACCCAGTACTTC.

V gene TRBV21-1 combines with J gene TRBJ1-1. TRBV21-1 is given as a pseudogene. This CDR3 region has 15 residues. CDR3 protein: CASSKVAGRVTEAFF. The CDR3 region has the DNA TGTGCCAGCAGCAAAGTTGCAGGGAGGGTAACTGAAGCTTTCTTT.

The V call is TRBV5-6, the J call TRBJ2-7; D not resolved. Germline CDR1 is SGHDT and CDR2 is YYEEEE. Trimming cost V 0 bases and J 0 bases, with 4 bases left between them. The CDR3 runs 13 residues. The CDR3 DNA reads as TGTGCCAGCAGCTTGGTCGGCTCCTACGAGCAGTACTTC. This codes for CASSLVGSYEQYF.

V gene TRBV10-2 combines with J gene TRBJ1-2, with D maybe TRBD1 (6 bases). This CDR3 has 13 amino acids. The V and J ends lost 2 bases and 8 bases respectively, with 12 bases between them. Per germline, CDR1 WSHSY and CDR2 SAAADI. The CDR3 region is CASSEARTAGYTF. In DNA, the CDR3 is TGCGCCAGCAGTGAGGCCCGGACAGCAGGCTACACCTTC.

V and J are TRBV9 and TRBJ1-6; D not certain. The CDR3 is 15 residues long. Germline lookup yields CDR1 SGDLS and CDR2 YYNGEE. Trimming removed 3 bases at V and 8 bases at J, with 15 bases between. CDR3 coding DNA: TGTGCCAGCAGCGAGCAAGGGAGTCCGGATTCACCCCTCCACTTT. Encoded protein: CASSEQGSPDSPLHF.

The V call is TRBV2, the J call TRBJ2-2; D remains unclear. V was clipped by 8 bases and J by 4 bases, with 14 bases between them. Germline V gives CDR1 SNHLY, CDR2 FYNNEI. CDR3 length equals 14 residues. The CDR3 coding sequence is TGTGCCAGCCGAACAGAGAAGCTCACCGGGGAGCTGTTTTTT. Amino acid sequence: CASRTEKLTGELFF.

The genes are TRBV19 and TRBJ2-1, with D unclear. Germline CDR1 LNHDA, CDR2 SQIVND (reference sequence). The length of the CDR3 is 16 residues. V gave up 1 base and J gave up 0 bases, with 10 bases separating them. The CDR3 region is CASSIVTSFSYNEQFF. CDR3 nucleotides: TGTGCCAGTAGTATAGTTACCTCTTTCTCCTACAATGAGCAGTTCTTC.

The V and J genes are TRBV5-6 and TRBJ2-1; 11 positions agree with TRBD2. J gave up 6 bases and V 0 bases, and 11 bases lay outside the gene matches. Germline-derived CDR1 and CDR2 are SGHDT and YYEEEE. The CDR3 has 18 amino acids. The DNA for the CDR3 is TGTGCCAGCAGCTTGGGGAGGCTAGCGGGAGGAGCTTCCAATGAGCAGTTCTTC. It is translated as CASSLGRLAGGASNEQFF.

Regarding this clone: Other DNA sequences in this specimen translate into the identical CDR3. This chain joins TRBV19 and TRBJ2-6; D remains ambiguous. This CDR3 region has 13 residues. The germline CDR1 and CDR2 sequences are LNHDA and SQIVND (reference sequence). The V gene lost 5 bases and the J gene lost 0 bases, with 2 bases spanning the gap. CDR3 DNA: TGTGCCAGTAGTTTCTCTGGGGCCAACGTCCTGACTTTC. Protein sequence: CASSFSGANVLTF.

This clone was observed once. V and J are TRBV18 and TRBJ1-2; D not resolved. Germline V gene lookup returns CDR1 KGHSH and CDR2 LQKENI. Deletions cut 5 bases from V and 3 bases from J, with 16 bases between. The CDR3 runs to 15 residues. The CDR3 spells CASSGETRGDYGYTF. For the CDR3, the DNA is TGTGCCAGCTCAGGGGAGACTCGAGGAGACTATGGCTACACCTTC.

The chain carries TRBV5-5 and TRBJ2-5; TRBD1 matches 7 bases. The CDR3 is made up of 14 amino acids. Germline V CDR1 and CDR2: SGHKS, YYEKEE (reference sequence). Germline trimming cut 2 bases from V and 2 bases from J; bases unmatched to any gene: 3. CDR3 sequence: CASSFRGNQETQYF. DNA for the CDR3: TGTGCCAGCAGCTTCAGGGGGAATCAAGAGACCCAGTACTTC.

The chain is built from TRBV27 and TRBJ1-6; perhaps TRBD1 as D (6 bases). Germline CDR1 reads MNHEY; CDR2 reads SMNVEV (reference sequence). CDR3 length: 15 residues. V lost 6 bases to trimming and J lost 7 bases, with 16 bases between them. The CDR3 sequence: CASRPGDTQNSPLHF. CDR3 nucleotide sequence: TGTGCCAGCAGGCCAGGGGACACTCAGAATTCACCCCTCCACTTT.

This clone was picked up a small number of times. The rearrangement uses TRBV19 and TRBJ1-3, with TRBD1 matching over 7 bases. Losses at the gene ends were 10 bases for V and 8 bases for J; bases not matched to a gene: 8. This CDR3 region has 12 residues. CDR1 and CDR2 (germline): LNHDA, SQIVND (reference sequence). The CDR3 DNA reads as TGTGCCACCTCGACAGGGACGCACACCATATATTTT. Residues: CATSTGTHTIYF.

V and J are TRBV7-2 and TRBJ2-7, with 14 positions matching TRBD2. Germline CDR1 reads SGHTA; CDR2 reads FQGNSA. Losses at the gene ends were 4 bases for V and 5 bases for J; bases not matched to a gene: 10. This CDR3 contains 17 residues. CDR3 residues: CASSSAGGLAGAHEQYF. CDR3 coding DNA: TGTGCCAGCAGCTCAGCGGGGGGACTAGCGGGAGCCCACGAGCAGTACTTC.